The 26 T cell receptor beta chains given below trace back to one sample, sequenced in a study of molecular identifiers for immune sequencing clone quantification. TCRdb fed the PCR reads into MiXCR, producing one record per CDR3 protein. The sample includes about 65,000 distinct CDR3 sequences, less than 20% of them seen just once. The source material was naive CD8+ T cells from blood, with Jurkat cell RNA spiked in. Subset specified: FACS-sorted CD8+CD4-CCR7+CD45RA+ naive T cells. The origin of the receptors is a human donor in good health. Some libraries in this study had Jurkat cell RNA spiked in.

This clonotype came up once. V is TRBV12-3 or TRBV12-4 and J is TRBJ1-2; the D gene is possibly TRBD1 (5 bases). The CDR3 extends over 12 amino acids. V shed 4 bases and J shed 11 bases, with 14 bases lying between them. CDR3 protein: CASSSSGFRYTF. DNA for the CDR3: TGTGCCAGCAGTTCATCAGGGTTTCGGTACACCTTC.

This clonotype was recorded at least ten times. This rearrangement joins TRBV7-9 to TRBJ1-1; D is uncertain. Per germline, CDR1 SEHNR and CDR2 FQNEAQ (reference sequence). The CDR3 sequence is 13 residues long. V lost 2 bases and J lost 4, with 8 bases in between. CDR3 in amino acids: CASSLTTPTEAFF. DNA for the CDR3: TGTGCCAGCAGCTTAACGACACCCACTGAAGCTTTCTTT.

In regard to this clonotype: Mismatch with germline at one junction end may stem from a read error. The chain recombines TRBV7-9 with TRBJ1-2, with 7 bases lining up with TRBD1. CDR3 length: 14 residues. CDR1 is SEHNR and CDR2 is FQNEAQ in the germline V gene (reference sequence). The CDR3 DNA follows: TGTGCCAGCAGCTGGGGGACAGTAAACTATGGCCACACCTTC. It translates to CASSWGTVNYGHTF.

This clonotype was picked up many times. The chain recombines TRBV3-1 with TRBJ2-1; perhaps TRBD1 as D (7 bases). The V gene's germline CDR1 is LGHDT and CDR2 YNNKEL (reference sequence). The CDR3 length is 16 residues. V was clipped by 5 bases and J by 6 bases, with 20 bases between them. The CDR3 loop reads CASSNPGGHRFNEQFF. DNA of the CDR3: TGTGCCAGCAGCAACCCAGGGGGGCACCGATTCAATGAGCAGTTCTTC.

This clonotype was counted only a few times. The chain links TRBV15 to TRBJ2-1; TRBD1 is a possible D gene (6 bases). Per germline, CDR1 LNHNV and CDR2 YYDKDF (reference sequence). V was clipped by 1 base and J by 9 bases, with 22 bases between them. The CDR3 loop spans 17 amino acids. The CDR3 loop is CATSRGGVDSLYPEQFF. The CDR3 nucleotides read TGTGCCACCAGCAGAGGAGGTGTGGACAGTTTATACCCTGAGCAGTTCTTC.

This clonotype came up many times. V and J are TRBV20-1 and TRBJ2-7; 9 nucleotides agree with TRBD2. Losses at the gene ends were 5 bases for V and 2 bases for J; bases not matched to a gene: 13. The germline gives CDR1 DFQATT, CDR2 SNEGSKA (reference sequence). The CDR3 is 16 amino acids. The CDR3, as DNA: TGCAGTGCTCCTGACCCACTAGCGGGCCTGGCCTACGAGCAGTACTTC. Translation gives CSAPDPLAGLAYEQYF.

This clonotype was seen at least ten times. This sequence joins TRBV27 and TRBJ1-2; no clear D gene. In germline, CDR1 is MNHEY, CDR2 SMNVEV (reference sequence). Trimming removed 4 bases at V and 4 bases at J, with 13 bases between. This CDR3 is built from 14 residues. CDR3 sequence (DNA): TGTGCCAGCAGTTCGTTCAGTCGTTCCTATGGCTACACCTTC. Protein: CASSSFSRSYGYTF.

The sample holds a few counts of this clonotype. One base away lies a much larger clone, so this may be a sequencing read error. The genes are TRBV5-4 and TRBJ1-1; D is possibly TRBD1 (6 bases). In germline, CDR1 is SGHNT, CDR2 YYREEE (reference sequence). The CDR3 length is 17 residues. For the CDR3, the DNA is TGTGCCAGCAGTTTGGGGGCAACAGCGTCCATGAACACTGAAGCTTTCTTT. This sequence encodes CASSLGATASMNTEAFF.

This clonotype was observed many times. The rearrangement uses TRBV5-1 and TRBJ2-3; D call uncertain. Germline loops: CDR1 SGHRS, CDR2 YFSETQ. The CDR3 contains 15 residues. The V end was cut by 4 bases, the J end by 0 bases, with 12 bases between. CDR3 nucleotide sequence: TGCGCCAGCAGCAGTCAAGCAGTAAGCACAGATACGCAGTATTTT. Encoded protein: CASSSQAVSTDTQYF.

Concerning this clonotype itself: Being one base from a much bigger clone, this may be a read error. The chain employs TRBV30 and TRBJ2-5, with no clear D. This CDR3 is 13 amino acids long. The germline V gene encodes CDR1 GTSNPN and CDR2 SVGIG (reference sequence). The V end lost 4 bases, the J end lost 0 bases, and 9 bases lay between the germline ends. CDR3 sequence (DNA): TGTGCCTGGACTCGCGCTAACCAAGAGACCCAGTACTTC. Protein product: CAWTRANQETQYF.

As to this clonotype: This may be a read error: a much more frequent sequence differs by one nucleotide. CDR3 in amino acids: CASSLGAGMVTKAFF. In nucleotides, the CDR3 is TGTGCCAGCAGCTTAGGGGCAGGGATGGTGACTAAAGCTTTCTTT. This chain links TRBV11-2 with TRBJ1-1; D perhaps matches TRBD1 (5 bases). The CDR3 consists of 15 residues. The V end was cut by 1 base, the J end by 9 bases, with 18 bases between. Per germline, CDR1 SGHAT and CDR2 FQNNGV.

This clonotype was seen repeatedly, ten times or more. The chain's CDR3 is CATSRGLSGRTDTQYF. The CDR3 nucleotides are TGTGCCACCAGCAGAGGGCTTTCAGGGCGGACAGATACGCAGTATTTT. This chain connects TRBV15 to TRBJ2-3; weak D call: TRBD1 (5 bases). This CDR3 has 16 amino acids. Trimming pared 1 base from V and 3 bases from J, leaving 14 bases between. Germline assignment: CDR1 LNHNV and CDR2 YYDKDF (reference sequence).

This clonotype appeared many times. The chain recombines TRBV6-5 with TRBJ1-2; no clear D. Looked up from germline, CDR1 is MNHEY and CDR2 is SVGAGI. Trimming took 4 bases from V and 0 from J, leaving 12 bases between them. The CDR3 is 15 amino acids. DNA for the CDR3: TGTGCCAGCAGTTCTCTGGAGGCCTCTAACTATGGCTACACCTTC. This translates into CASSSLEASNYGYTF.

On this clonotype itself: Compared with germline, one end of the junction differs, possibly owing to a read error. The rearrangement uses TRBV7-6 and TRBJ2-3, with 10 bases aligning to TRBD2. The CDR3 length is 11 residues. Per the germline V gene, CDR1 is SGHVS and CDR2 is FNYEAQ. CDR3 residues: CASSQTSGRYF. The CDR3 DNA is TGCGCCAGCAGCCAGACTAGCGGGCGGTATTTT.

This clonotype came up many times. The chain combines TRBV7-2 with TRBJ2-2, with TRBD2 as a possible D gene (5 bases). V was pared by 2 bases and J by 6 bases, with 10 bases between. The CDR3 runs 14 residues. The V gene's germline CDR1 is SGHTA and CDR2 FQGNSA. The CDR3: CASSLIEGPGELFF. The CDR3 DNA is TGTGCCAGCAGCTTAATCGAGGGCCCCGGGGAGCTGTTTTTT.

This clonotype was seen at least ten times. V usage is TRBV5-5 and J usage is TRBJ1-2, with D tentatively TRBD1 (5 bases). Germline lookup yields CDR1 SGHKS and CDR2 YYEKEE (reference sequence). The V gene lost 6 bases and the J gene lost 6 bases, with 18 bases spanning the gap. The CDR3 extends over 14 amino acids. The CDR3: CASNPWGVFDGYTF. The CDR3 bases are TGTGCCAGCAACCCCTGGGGGGTCTTCGATGGCTACACCTTC.

This clonotype was observed a few times. The genes are TRBV9 and TRBJ2-1; TRBD1 or TRBD2 may be the D gene (5 bases each). Germline V gene sequence: CDR1 SGDLS, CDR2 YYNGEE. The CDR3 contains 15 residues. V lost 4 bases to trimming and J lost 6 bases, with 17 bases between them. This CDR3 reads CASSFRDVPSNEQFF. The CDR3 coding sequence is TGTGCCAGCAGCTTCCGGGACGTCCCGAGCAATGAGCAGTTCTTC.

This chain uses TRBV7-2 with TRBJ2-3; the match to TRBD2 covers 9 bases. The CDR3 is 16 residues long. Trimming at V came to 8 bases and at J to 1 base, leaving 10 bases not matched to a gene. Per germline, CDR1 SGHTA and CDR2 FQGNSA. The CDR3 reads CASGPLAGYRTDTQYF. The CDR3, as DNA: TGTGCCAGCGGCCCTCTAGCGGGGTATCGCACAGATACGCAGTATTTT.

This clonotype was picked up one time. The chain carries TRBV7-9 and TRBJ2-1; D is uncertain. The CDR3 extends over 16 amino acids. The ends were cut back, 5 bases at V and 8 bases at J, with 22 bases in the middle. The V gene's germline CDR1 is SEHNR and CDR2 FQNEAQ (reference sequence). CDR3 in DNA: TGTGCCAGCAGCCACTCAGAGGTTTTGGTGTTCGATGAGCAGTTCTTC. Translation gives CASSHSEVLVFDEQFF.

For this clonotype: A much bigger clone sits one base away, suggesting this may be a read error. This chain links TRBV4-1 with TRBJ1-1; TRBD1 matches 7 bases. With 2 bases clipped from V and 11 bases from J, the junction kept 20 bases outside the gene matches. The CDR3 consists of 17 residues. The germline gives CDR1 MGHRA, CDR2 YSYEKL. This CDR3 reads CASSQRTTGTAPNDAFF. As DNA, the CDR3 is TGCGCCAGCAGCCAAAGAACGACCGGGACAGCGCCCAATGATGCTTTCTTT.

The rearrangement joins TRBV18 to TRBJ2-7, with 11 nucleotides matching TRBD2. CDR3 length equals 18 residues. After removal of 6 bases from V and 0 bases from J, the junction contained 13 bases not matched to a gene. From germline, CDR1 is KGHSH and CDR2 LQKENI. For the CDR3, the DNA is TGTGCCAGCTCGCTACCGGGACTAGCGGATATCAGCTCCTACGAGCAGTACTTC. Its protein product is CASSLPGLADISSYEQYF.

At least ten counts were recorded for this clonotype. V and J are TRBV4-3 and TRBJ2-5; 7 positions agree with TRBD2. Germline CDR1 is LGHNA and CDR2 is YSLEER. This CDR3 spans 17 amino acids. V gave up 5 bases and J gave up 4 bases; unmatched junction bases: 16. CDR3 nucleotides: TGCGCCAGCAGCGCCGAAGCGGGGATGGTGGGGGGAGAGACCCAGTACTTC. This gives the protein CASSAEAGMVGGETQYF.

This clonotype was recorded at least ten times. The CDR3 DNA reads as TGTGCCAGCAGCCAAAGGGGGACTGAAGCTTTCTTT. Residues: CASSQRGTEAFF. The V call is TRBV3-1, the J call TRBJ1-1; TRBD1 might be the D (6 bases). This CDR3 is 12 amino acids long. V was cut by 2 bases and J by 5 bases, with 6 bases left in between. Germline V CDR1 and CDR2: LGHDT, YNNKEL (reference sequence).

This clonotype has a count of ten or more. V gene TRBV7-8 combines with J gene TRBJ1-1; TRBD1 is a possible D gene (5 bases). From germline, CDR1 is SGHVS and CDR2 FQNEAQ. V was shortened by 5 bases and J by 4 bases, with 14 bases between the two germline ends. The CDR3 runs 14 residues. The DNA for the CDR3 is TGTGCCAGCAGCGTAAGTAGGGGACGCACTGAAGCTTTCTTT. Translating it yields CASSVSRGRTEAFF.

The table lists this clonotype with many counts. V usage is TRBV11-2 and J usage is TRBJ2-3, with a possible D match to TRBD1 (6 bases). V was trimmed by 5 bases and J by 0 bases, leaving 15 bases between them. From germline, CDR1 is SGHAT and CDR2 FQNNGV. There are 16 residues in the CDR3. CDR3 coding DNA: TGTGCCAGCAGCCCCTCCTTCGGACAGAGCACAGATACGCAGTATTTT. Translating it yields CASSPSFGQSTDTQYF.

This clonotype showed up many times. V is TRBV4-3 and J is TRBJ2-5; TRBD2 might be the D (6 bases). CDR1 and CDR2 from the germline V gene are LGHNA and YSLEER. The V end lost 5 bases, the J end lost 1 base, and 14 bases lay between the germline ends. The CDR3 has 15 residues. CDR3 nucleotides: TGCGCCAGCAGCTCAAACCGGGACTTCCAAGAGACCCAGTACTTC. Its protein is CASSSNRDFQETQYF.